These 21 T cell receptor beta chains were all obtained from the same sample, sequenced in a study of early T cells in non-severe SARS-CoV-2 infection (dated by TCRdb to the early 2020s). Libraries came from 5' RACE. The data were produced on a NextSeq 500. TCRdb cleaned the public reads at Q25 with fastp, built clones with MiXCR and kept in-frame beta chains. Identical CDR3 protein sequences are pooled into one entry, listed with their most common genes and DNA. In all, the sample holds approximately 70,000 distinct CDR3 sequences, and around 13% of those were seen once. The top ten clones comprise roughly 1.3% of the sample. Material for sequencing was whole blood. The receptors were gathered from an adult who was a healthcare worker with PCR-confirmed SARS-CoV-2 infection or an uninfected control (not recorded which).

This clonotype was detected many times. This chain connects TRBV20-1 to TRBJ1-1, with a tentative D call TRBD1 (5 bases). Germline lookup yields CDR1 DFQATT and CDR2 SNEGSKA (reference sequence). Trimming took off 5 bases at V and 6 bases at J, with 10 bases between the two ends. CDR3 length: 11 residues. The CDR3 loop reads CSARRDPEAFF. The CDR3 bases are TGCAGTGCTCGCAGGGATCCTGAAGCTTTCTTT.

This sequence joins TRBV27 and TRBJ1-2, with a tentative D call TRBD1 (6 bases). Germline V gene data show CDR1 as MNHEY and CDR2 as SMNVEV (reference sequence). V gave up 2 bases and J gave up 5 bases, with 12 bases separating them. The CDR3 contains 14 residues. CDR3 coding DNA: TGTGCCAGCAGTTTACTAGGGGGTGGTTATGGCTACACCTTC. Residues: CASSLLGGGYGYTF.

This clonotype was counted ten times or more. The chain employs TRBV29-1 and TRBJ2-1; D is undetermined. Trimming stripped 7 bases from V and 0 bases from J, with 10 bases between. The CDR3 length is 13 residues. Germline CDR1 SQVTM, CDR2 ANQGSEA. DNA of the CDR3: TGCAGCGCCCTCCTTAGCTCCTACAATGAGCAGTTCTTC. This translates into CSALLSSYNEQFF.

This clonotype rates as medium-sized. This sequence joins TRBV6-1 and TRBJ1-5; D call uncertain. Deletions cut 3 bases from V and 1 base from J, with 7 bases between. Germline-derived CDR1 and CDR2 are MNHNS and SASEGT. The CDR3 spans 14 residues. CDR3 nucleotides: TGTGCCAGCAGTGACCCCACCAGCAATCAGCCCCAGCATTTT. It specifies CASSDPTSNQPQHF.

This clonotype was seen ten or more times. The V gene is TRBV13, the J gene TRBJ1-1; no definite D call. Trimming removed 0 bases at V and 8 bases at J, with 10 bases between. Germline CDR1 reads PRHDT; CDR2 reads FYEKMQ (reference sequence). The CDR3 covers 13 residues. The CDR3 coding sequence is TGTGCCAGCAGCTTAGGGAGGGTTCTCGAAGCTTTCTTT. Translated, it gives CASSLGRVLEAFF.

This clonotype was picked up a small number of times. The chain combines TRBV29-1 with TRBJ2-5; the D is unclear. The V end was cut by 5 bases, the J end by 5 bases, with 6 bases between. This CDR3 has 10 amino acids. Germline values: CDR1 SQVTM, CDR2 ANQGSEA. CDR3: CSVLVETQYF. CDR3 in DNA: TGCAGCGTTCTAGTGGAGACCCAGTACTTC.

The chain uses TRBV29-1 and TRBJ2-3; weak D call: TRBD1 (5 bases). V lost 4 bases and J lost 0, with 11 bases in between. Germline loops: CDR1 SQVTM, CDR2 ANQGSEA. The CDR3 is 14 residues long. CDR3 residues: CSVVFKGSTDTQYF. DNA of the CDR3: TGCAGCGTTGTTTTTAAGGGGAGCACAGATACGCAGTATTTT.

In this sample, this clonotype turned up many times. The V call is TRBV11-2, the J call TRBJ2-3; 9 positions match TRBD2. The germline V gene has CDR1 SGHAT and CDR2 FQNNGV. V was clipped by 5 bases and J by 6 bases; unmatched bases: 9. This CDR3 comprises 15 residues. The CDR3 coding sequence is TGTGCCAGCAGCCTCGGGACTAGCAGGGTGGATACGCAGTATTTT. This gives the protein CASSLGTSRVDTQYF.

The genes are TRBV20-1 and TRBJ2-1, with 7 bases that match TRBD2. CDR1 is DFQATT, CDR2 SNEGSKA, per germline (reference sequence). Trimming took 6 bases from V and 4 from J; bases not matched to a gene: 12. The CDR3 runs 15 residues. The CDR3 DNA is TGCAGTGCCCCAACGTCGCTAGCGGAGTACAATGAGCAGTTCTTC. Its protein is CSAPTSLAEYNEQFF.

This clonotype was detected ten times or more. The chain couples TRBV29-1 to TRBJ1-2; no reliable D call. This CDR3 has 11 amino acids. Germline V gene sequence: CDR1 SQVTM, CDR2 ANQGSEA. Trimming cost V 3 bases and J 8 bases, with 10 bases left between them. CDR3 loop: CSVDSYKGYTF. The CDR3, as DNA: TGCAGCGTTGATTCCTACAAAGGCTACACCTTC.

This clonotype was counted only a few times. This sequence joins TRBV7-8 and TRBJ2-5, with a weak D call TRBD2 (5 bases). Germline CDR1 reads SGHVS; CDR2 reads FQNEAQ. The CDR3 runs 15 residues. The ends were cut back, 5 bases at V and 5 bases at J, with 18 bases in the middle. The CDR3 region has the DNA TGTGCCAGCAGCCCCTCGTCGAGGGCCTGGGAGACCCAGTACTTC. Its protein is CASSPSSRAWETQYF. The full variable domain, its missing parts supplied by reference TRBV7-8 and TRBJ2-5, is GAGVSQSPRYKVAKRGQDVALRCDPISGHVSLFWYQQALGQGPEFLTYFQNEAQLDKSGLPSDRFFAERPEGSVSTLKIQRTQQEDSAVYLCASSPSSRAWETQYFGPGTRLLVL.

The chain uses TRBV5-1 and TRBJ1-1; possibly TRBD1 for D (5 bases). V lost 4 bases, J lost 3 bases, and 13 bases lay in between. The CDR3 contains 14 residues. CDR1 is SGHRS and CDR2 is YFSETQ in the germline V gene. The CDR3, as DNA: TGCGCCAGCAGCACGGACATGGTAGACACTGAAGCTTTCTTT. Translated: CASSTDMVDTEAFF.

This clonotype has a handful of counts. The chain couples TRBV28 to TRBJ2-7; no clear D. Trimming left V 7 bases short and J 4 bases short, with 17 bases between. The CDR3 is made up of 14 amino acids. Germline V gene lookup returns CDR1 MDHEN and CDR2 SYDVKM. The CDR3 sequence: CASIASLTSYEQYF. The DNA of the CDR3 is TGTGCCAGCATAGCCTCTTTAACCTCTTACGAGCAGTACTTC. Drawing the rest from reference TRBV28 and TRBJ2-7, the complete variable domain is DVKVTQSSRYLVKRTGEKVFLECVQDMDHENMFWYRQDPGLGLRLIYFSYDVKMKEKGDIPEGYSVSREKKERFSLILESASTNQTSMYLCASIASLTSYEQYFGPGTRLTVT.

This clonotype showed up many times. This chain links TRBV6-2 or TRBV6-3 with TRBJ2-1; perhaps D is TRBD1 or TRBD2 (6 bases each). Germline assignment: CDR1 MNHEY and CDR2 SVGEGT. Trimming cost V 5 bases and J 8 bases, with 22 bases left between them. The CDR3 contains 16 residues. CDR3 in DNA: TGTGCCAGCAGTGAAGGCGGGACACTCACGGAGGATGAGCAGTTCTTC. Translating it yields CASSEGGTLTEDEQFF.

This clonotype was seen at least ten times. The chain joins TRBV27 to TRBJ2-7; D may be TRBD2 (7 bases). Germline-derived CDR1 and CDR2 are MNHEY and SMNVEV (reference sequence). V shed 3 bases and J shed 3 bases, with 18 bases lying between them. The length of the CDR3 is 16 residues. The CDR3 is CASSLGLPGGVYEQYF. The CDR3 region has the DNA TGTGCCAGCAGTTTGGGCTTACCGGGGGGCGTCTACGAGCAGTACTTC.

In its sample, this clonotype was seen a few times. The V and J genes are TRBV27 and TRBJ1-6; no definite D call. This CDR3 comprises 13 residues. V was trimmed by 6 bases and J by 9 bases, leaving 12 bases between them. Germline V lookup: CDR1 MNHEY, CDR2 SMNVEV (reference sequence). CDR3 sequence reads: CASSRNIASPLHF. For the CDR3, the DNA is TGTGCCAGCAGCCGTAACATTGCTTCACCCCTCCACTTT.

This clonotype was detected many times. V usage is TRBV28 and J usage is TRBJ1-4; a weak D match, TRBD1 (5 bases). CDR3 length: 15 residues. V was shortened by 10 bases and J by 5 bases, with 20 bases between the two germline ends. CDR1 MDHEN and CDR2 SYDVKM come from the germline V gene. CDR3 loop: CATSVYAGSNEKLFF. The CDR3 DNA reads as TGTGCCACCTCAGTTTACGCAGGGTCAAATGAAAAACTGTTTTTT.

This clonotype was counted at least ten times. The gene calls are TRBV5-5 and TRBJ1-1; no clear D gene. The CDR3 covers 13 residues. Germline assignment: CDR1 SGHKS and CDR2 YYEKEE (reference sequence). V shed 1 base and J shed 4 bases, with 8 bases lying between them. The CDR3 DNA follows: TGTGCCAGCAGCTTGCTGGGAGGCACTGAAGCTTTCTTT. It yields the protein CASSLLGGTEAFF.

This clonotype has at least ten counts. The V and J genes are TRBV7-2 and TRBJ2-3; no clear D gene. The CDR3 has 15 amino acids. V lost 1 base to trimming and J lost 3 bases, with 11 bases between them. Germline-derived CDR1 and CDR2 are SGHTA and FQGNSA. CDR3 sequence reads: CASSLGLASTDTQYF. The CDR3 nucleotides are TGTGCCAGCAGCTTAGGGTTAGCCTCAACAGATACGCAGTATTTT.

This chain joins TRBV9 and TRBJ1-1; D may be TRBD1 (5 bases). The CDR3 is made up of 15 amino acids. Germline V gene sequence: CDR1 SGDLS, CDR2 YYNGEE. V was cut by 0 bases and J by 1 base, with 10 bases left in between. CDR3 sequence (DNA): TGTGCCAGCAGCGTAGTGACAGCGAAGAACACTGAAGCTTTCTTT. Amino acid sequence: CASSVVTAKNTEAFF.

The V call is TRBV24-1, the J call TRBJ2-1; D is uncertain. Trimming shortened V by 9 bases and J by 0 bases, and 8 bases separated the two germline ends. This CDR3 is built from 13 residues. Germline lookup yields CDR1 KGHDR and CDR2 SFDVKD. The CDR3 is CATRQDSYNEQFF. The CDR3 DNA reads TGTGCCACCCGGCAGGACTCCTACAATGAGCAGTTCTTC.